One sample yielded the 12 T cell receptor beta chains listed below, sequenced in a study of glioma-infiltrating T cells. TCR alpha and beta CDR3 regions were amplified from RNA using iRepertoire nested multiplex PCR. TCRdb used MiXCR to reprocess the multiplex PCR reads, holding one entry per CDR3 protein. The sample records 170,000 or so distinct CDR3 sequences, about 47% being singletons. The sequenced material came from glioma tissue, nonneoplastic brain tissue, or PBMCs (not recorded which). Receptors were obtained from a human donor with low-grade glioma or glioblastoma, undergoing nonglioma brain surgery, or in good health (not recorded which).

This clonotype was observed at least ten times. The rearrangement uses TRBV27 and TRBJ2-3; D is uncertain. V was clipped by 0 bases and J by 2 bases, with 12 bases between them. Germline V gives CDR1 MNHEY, CDR2 SMNVEV (reference sequence). The CDR3 has 16 amino acids. CDR3 bases: TGTGCCAGCAGTTTATCCTTTGGGGTGAACACAGATACGCAGTATTTT. Translation gives CASSLSFGVNTDTQYF.

On this clonotype: Since a much larger clone is just one base distant, this may be a read error. This likely comes from a read error, as the CDR3 has no conserved phenylalanine or tryptophan at its end. DNA for the CDR3: TGTGCCAGCAGTTACTTGCATCAGCCCCAGCATCTT. This codes for CASSYLHQPQHL. The chain uses TRBV6-6 and TRBJ1-5; D is uncertain. Trimming stripped 1 base from V and 5 bases from J, with 3 bases between. The CDR3 length is 12 residues. Germline V CDR1 and CDR2: MNHNY, SVGAGI (reference sequence).

This clonotype appeared a few times. V and J are TRBV7-9 and TRBJ2-3; D gene unclear. The CDR3 has 13 residues. Trimming took 11 bases from V and 6 from J, leaving 18 bases between them. Germline lookup yields CDR1 SEHNR and CDR2 FQNEAQ (reference sequence). The CDR3 region is CALGVVSHDTQYF. The CDR3 region has the DNA TGTGCCCTCGGCGTTGTTTCCCACGATACGCAGTATTTT.

This clonotype has a handful of counts. The rearrangement links TRBV28 to TRBJ2-7, with 14 bases aligning to TRBD2. Germline CDR1 reads MDHEN; CDR2 reads SYDVKM. The trim removed 5 bases at V and 9 bases at J, leaving 9 bases unmatched. The CDR3 extends over 15 amino acids. CDR3 sequence: CASSPGLAGAVSQYF. The CDR3 bases are TGTGCCAGCAGTCCGGGACTAGCGGGAGCTGTCTCGCAGTACTTC.

Concerning this clonotype: Possible read error: a much larger clone is one base away. The chain links TRBV14 to TRBJ2-1; no definite D call. Germline CDR1 reads SGHDN; CDR2 reads FVKESK. The CDR3 is made up of 15 amino acids. The DNA for the CDR3 is TGTTCCAGCAGCCAAGATATAGATATAGGCAATGAGCAGTTCTTC. This sequence encodes CSSSQDIDIGNEQFF. The full variable domain, completed using reference TRBV14 and TRBJ2-1, is EAGVTQFPSHSVIEKGQTVTLRCDPISGHDNLYWYRRVMGKEIKFLLHFVKESKQDESGMPNNRFLAERTGGTYSTLKVQPAELEDSGVYFCSSSQDIDIGNEQFFGPGTRLTVL.

The chain carries TRBV15 and TRBJ2-1; D may be TRBD2 (5 bases). Trimming took 6 bases from V and 7 from J, leaving 13 bases between them. The CDR3 is 13 amino acids. Germline values: CDR1 LNHNV, CDR2 YYDKDF (reference sequence). CDR3 in DNA: TGTGCCACCAGAGATCTAGAGCGGAATGAGCAGTTCTTC. It codes for CATRDLERNEQFF.

This clonotype came up many times. This chain joins TRBV4-1 and TRBJ2-3; 7 bases align to TRBD2. With 3 bases clipped from V and 2 bases from J, the junction kept 14 bases outside the gene matches. This CDR3 contains 18 residues. Germline V gene sequence: CDR1 MGHRA, CDR2 YSYEKL. The CDR3 DNA sequence: TGCGCCAGCAGCCAGGAACATAGGGCGGGAGTCGCCACAGATACGCAGTATTTT. This sequence encodes CASSQEHRAGVATDTQYF.

With respect to this clonotype: A junction boundary mismatches the germline segment, possibly from a read error. This sequence joins TRBV6-1 and TRBJ2-2; 8 bases are a match to TRBD1. In germline, CDR1 is MNHNS, CDR2 SASEGT. This CDR3 comprises 14 residues. CDR3 sequence (DNA): TGTGGCAGCAGTCTCGACAGGGGAAACGGGGAGCTGTTTTTT. This gives the protein CGSSLDRGNGELFF.

Remarks on this clonotype: One base away lies a much larger clone, so this may be a sequencing read error. The J gene is TRBJ1-1, the V gene TRBV15; no clear D. CDR1 and CDR2 (germline): LNHNV, YYDKDF (reference sequence). This CDR3 contains 14 residues. The CDR3 sequence: CATSREKASTEALF. The CDR3 bases are TGTGCCACCAGCAGAGAGAAGGCCTCCACTGAAGCTTTATTT.

This clonotype was seen ten or more times. DNA for the CDR3: TGCAGTGCTAGGGGGGGGTCCTATGGCTACACCTTC. Its protein is CSARGGSYGYTF. The V and J genes are TRBV20-1 and TRBJ1-2; D is possibly TRBD1 (5 bases). With 3 bases removed from V and 4 bases from J, the gap between germline ends came to 9 bases. The CDR3 is 12 residues long. Germline CDR1 and CDR2: DFQATT and SNEGSKA (reference sequence).

This clonotype has more than one count but fewer than ten. The chain recombines TRBV19 with TRBJ1-1; D remains unclear. Germline CDR1 and CDR2: LNHDA and SQIVND (reference sequence). V was pared by 6 bases and J by 8 bases, with 16 bases between. This CDR3 spans 13 amino acids. CDR3: CASRDTHLWEAFF. The CDR3 DNA sequence: TGTGCCAGTAGAGACACCCATCTTTGGGAAGCTTTCTTT.

As regards this clonotype: At one of its ends the junction is not consistent with the germline gene, which may arise from a read error. V usage is TRBV20-1 and J usage is TRBJ2-1, with 10 positions matching TRBD2. This CDR3 comprises 15 residues. Germline CDR1 is DFQATT and CDR2 is SNEGSKA (reference sequence). The CDR3 DNA reads TGCAGTGCACCTCGACTAGCGGGCGGGGGGGATGATCAGTTCTTC. As protein: CSAPRLAGGGDDQFF.